The rows below give T cell receptor beta chains drawn from one sample of a study of T cells in localized non-small cell lung cancer. The table came from immunoSEQ multiplex PCR; TCRdb's copy has only in-frame clones and leaves some out. The sample shows 2,000 to 2,500 clones, about 30% of them seen only once. This sample comprised lung tumor tissue, obtained before any cancer treatment. Receptor source: a male donor at least 60 years old with stage III squamous cell lung carcinoma. The CDR3 runs from the conserved cysteine through the conserved F or W. The D gene is left open where the match is weak. A clone size is listed for some rows: how often the clone was seen (once, few, many), or a class if it is expanded.

clone_size	v_call	d_call	j_call	cdr3_aa	cdr3_nt
NA	TRBV28	NA	TRBJ2-1	CASQFDRNNYNEQFF	TGTGCCAGCCAATTCGACAGAAATAACTACAATGAGCAGTTCTTC
few	TRBV6-8	NA	TRBJ2-1	CASSYSFRDGGYNEQFF	TGTGCCAGCAGTTACTCGTTTCGGGACGGAGGGTACAATGAGCAGTTCTTC
NA	TRBV6-8	TRBD2	TRBJ2-1	CASSPTGTSNYNEQFF	TGTGCCAGCAGCCCAACCGGGACTAGCAACTACAATGAGCAGTTCTTC
few	TRBV11-3	NA	TRBJ2-2	CASSFFRGNTGELFF	TGTGCCAGCAGCTTTTTCCGGGGGAACACCGGGGAGCTGTTTTTT
NA	TRBV10-3	TRBD1	TRBJ1-2	CAISESDRDYGYTF	TGTGCCATCAGTGAGTCGGACAGGGACTATGGCTACACCTTC
NA	TRBV30	NA	TRBJ2-7	CASRGGNLYEQYF	TGTGCCTCGAGGGGGGGTAATCTTTACGAGCAGTACTTC
NA	TRBV28	NA	TRBJ2-2	CASSLGGSIGELFF	TGTGCCAGCAGTTTAGGGGGCTCGATCGGGGAGCTGTTTTTT
NA	TRBV5-1	TRBD1	TRBJ2-7	CASSLHFLPGQGFNEQYF	TGCGCCAGCAGCCTTCATTTCTTACCGGGACAGGGGTTCAACGAGCAGTACTTC
few	TRBV6-8	TRBD2	TRBJ2-1	CASSLTSGDYNEQFF	TGTGCCAGCAGTCTAACTAGCGGAGACTACAATGAGCAGTTCTTC
NA	TRBV19	NA	TRBJ2-2	CASSASGAGTGELFF	TGTGCCAGTAGTGCCTCGGGGGCGGGCACCGGGGAGCTGTTTTTT
medium-sized	TRBV9	NA	TRBJ2-3	CASSVGDDHTQYF	TGTGCCAGCAGCGTAGGGGACGATCATACGCAGTATTTT
NA	TRBV6-4	NA	TRBJ1-2	CASRAGANYGYTF	TGTGCCAGCAGGGCAGGGGCTAACTATGGCTACACCTTC
few	TRBV6-8	NA	TRBJ2-7	CASSSPSFGYEQYF	TGTGCCAGCAGTTCGCCCTCCTTCGGCTACGAGCAGTACTTC
few	TRBV6-8	TRBD2	TRBJ2-3	CASRGGDTSTDTQYF	TGTGCCAGCCGCGGGGGAGATACTAGCACAGATACGCAGTATTTT
NA	TRBV11-3	NA	TRBJ2-3	CASSFRGLTDTQYF	TGTGCCAGCAGCTTCCGGGGGCTCACAGATACGCAGTATTTT
NA	TRBV28	TRBD2	TRBJ2-1	CASSSLRGSGRGYNEQFF	TGTGCCAGCAGCTCCCTTCGGGGGAGCGGGAGGGGTTACAATGAGCAGTTCTTC
NA	TRBV9	TRBD2	TRBJ2-4	CASSVGASGYLAKNIQYF	TGTGCCAGCAGCGTAGGGGCTAGCGGGTACCTAGCCAAAAACATTCAGTACTTC
few	TRBV9	NA	TRBJ1-4	CASSSLRGQKEKLFF	TGTGCCAGCAGTTCTCTCCGAGGGCAGAAGGAAAAACTGTTTTTT
once	TRBV29-1	NA	TRBJ2-7	CSVESSRGTYEQYF	TGCAGCGTCGAGAGTTCCAGGGGAACCTACGAGCAGTACTTC
few	TRBV2	NA	TRBJ2-2	CASSVIPQGPGELFF	TGTGCCAGCAGTGTCATACCTCAGGGCCCCGGGGAGCTGTTTTTT
few	TRBV6-8	NA	TRBJ2-7	CASSSPGHLSYEQYF	TGTGCCAGCAGTTCCCCGGGACACCTTTCCTACGAGCAGTACTTC
NA	TRBV30	TRBD1	TRBJ2-3	CAWSQGVSTDTQYF	TGTGCCTGGAGTCAGGGGGTTAGCACAGATACGCAGTATTTT
few	TRBV6-7	NA	TRBJ1-1	CASSQQGEAFF	TGTGCCAGCAGTCAACAGGGAGAAGCTTTCTTT
NA	TRBV14	TRBD2	TRBJ2-7	CASSQTTSGFSYEQYF	TGTGCCAGCAGCCAAACGACTAGCGGGTTCTCCTACGAGCAGTACTTC
NA	TRBV29-1	NA	TRBJ1-2	CSVAGTAYGYTF	TGCAGCGTTGCCGGGACGGCCTATGGCTACACCTTC
medium-sized	TRBV9	TRBD2	TRBJ2-2	CASSGRAGAWYTGELFF	TGTGCCAGCAGCGGTCGAGCGGGAGCATGGTACACCGGGGAGCTGTTTTTT
NA	TRBV11-3	TRBD2	TRBJ2-3	CASSRGLSGDTQYF	TGTGCTAGCAGCCGGGGACTATCGGGAGATACGCAGTATTTT
NA	TRBV11-3	TRBD2	TRBJ2-1	CASSLSMTSPSSYNEQFF	TGTGCCAGCAGCTTGTCTATGACTAGCCCGAGCTCCTACAATGAGCAGTTCTTC
few	TRBV11-3	NA	TRBJ2-2	CASSFLTGANTGELFF	TGTGCCAGCAGCTTTTTGACAGGTGCGAACACCGGGGAGCTGTTTTTT
NA	TRBV30	NA	TRBJ1-3	CAWSGGGVFFSGNTIYF	TGTGCCTGGAGTGGAGGGGGGGTTTTCTTCTCTGGAAACACCATATATTTT
NA	TRBV5-1	TRBD2	TRBJ2-1	CASSLSGTPYNEQFF	TGCGCCAGCAGCTTAAGCGGGACTCCCTACAATGAGCAGTTCTTC
NA	TRBV18	TRBD1	TRBJ2-7	CASSPSRGRPYEQYF	TGTGCCAGCTCACCATCCAGGGGGCGACCCTACGAGCAGTACTTC
NA	TRBV6-8	TRBD1	TRBJ2-1	CASSRDSSNEQFF	TGTGCCAGCAGTCGGGACAGTAGCAATGAGCAGTTCTTC
NA	TRBV14	TRBD1	TRBJ2-3	CASSQDPSARGHEKGADTQYF	TGTGCCAGCAGCCAAGACCCGTCCGCCAGGGGGCATGAGAAAGGAGCAGATACGCAGTATTTT
few	TRBV15	NA	TRBJ2-1	CATTALGRRAVGIRYNEQFF	TGTGCCACCACTGCCCTGGGTAGGAGGGCCGTCGGAATTCGCTACAATGAGCAGTTCTTC
few	TRBV11-3	NA	TRBJ2-1	CASSLAEYTYNEQFF	TGTGCCAGCAGCCTCGCGGAGTATACCTACAATGAGCAGTTCTTC
few	TRBV9	TRBD1	TRBJ2-7	CASSPTTGSEQYF	TGTGCCAGCAGCCCAACGACAGGGTCCGAGCAGTACTTC
NA	TRBV11-3	NA	TRBJ2-7	CASSLGRGTYEQYF	TGTGCCAGCAGCTTAGGCAGGGGAACCTACGAGCAGTACTTC
NA	TRBV18	NA	TRBJ1-1	CASSPTNRQGTEAFF	TGTGCCAGCTCACCGACAAACAGGCAGGGGACTGAAGCTTTCTTT
NA	TRBV6-8	TRBD2	TRBJ2-1	CASRGRNSGSINEQFF	TGTGCCAGCAGGGGACGGAATAGCGGGAGTATAAATGAGCAGTTCTTC
once	TRBV5-1	NA	TRBJ2-7	CASSLAGKGHEQYF	TGCGCCAGCAGCTTGGCAGGGAAAGGGCACGAGCAGTACTTC
NA	TRBV10-3	TRBD1	TRBJ1-1	CASGGQKNTEAFF	TGTGCCAGCGGGGGACAGAAAAACACTGAAGCTTTCTTT
NA	TRBV5-1	TRBD1	TRBJ1-1	CASSLSAGGDTEAFF	TGCGCCAGCAGCTTGTCCGCAGGGGGGGACACTGAAGCTTTCTTT
few	TRBV15	TRBD2	TRBJ2-7	CATSRDGTSGNEQYF	TGTGCCACCAGCAGAGATGGGACTAGCGGGAACGAGCAGTACTTC
medium-sized	TRBV6-8	NA	TRBJ2-3	CASSYGAGRVTDTQYF	TGTGCCAGCAGTTACGGGGCAGGACGTGTAACAGATACGCAGTATTTT
NA	TRBV5-1	TRBD1	TRBJ1-3	CASSLGQGTGNTIYF	TGCGCCAGCAGCTTGGGACAGGGAACAGGAAACACCATATATTTT
few	TRBV6-8	NA	TRBJ2-1	CASRWSSYNEQFF	TGTGCCAGCCGTTGGAGCTCCTACAATGAGCAGTTCTTC
few	TRBV12-5	TRBD1	TRBJ2-7	CASTSGDRRYEQYF	TGTGCCAGCACCTCGGGGGACAGGCGCTACGAGCAGTACTTC
NA	TRBV23-1	TRBD2	TRBJ2-3	CASSQEGGSSTDTQYF	TGCGCCAGCAGCCAAGAGGGCGGGAGCTCGACAGATACGCAGTATTTT
NA	TRBV19	NA	TRBJ1-2	CASSSPGGVNYGYTF	TGTGCCAGTAGTTCCCCCGGAGGGGTAAACTATGGCTACACCTTC
NA	TRBV28	NA	TRBJ2-1	CASTTTYFNEQFF	TGTGCCAGCACCACCACTTATTTCAATGAGCAGTTCTTC
few	TRBV28	NA	TRBJ2-6	CASSLWRGSSGANVLTF	TGTGCCAGCAGTTTATGGCGAGGGAGCTCTGGGGCCAACGTCCTGACTTTC
NA	TRBV6-8	TRBD2	TRBJ2-3	CASSQTSGGADTQYF	TGTGCCAGCAGTCAGACTAGCGGGGGGGCAGATACGCAGTATTTT
NA	TRBV11-3	TRBD2	TRBJ2-3	CASSLPRTSGSSADTQYF	TGTGCCAGCAGCTTACCGAGGACTAGCGGGAGTAGTGCAGATACGCAGTATTTT
NA	TRBV11-3	TRBD1	TRBJ1-5	CASSTGAGGQPQHF	TGTGCCAGCAGCACGGGGGCAGGGGGACAGCCCCAGCATTTT
few	TRBV11-3	NA	TRBJ2-2	CASSPRLGENTGELFF	TGTGCCAGCAGCCCGAGACTAGGGGAGAACACCGGGGAGCTGTTTTTT
NA	TRBV6-8	NA	TRBJ1-1	CASSYFSPTEAFF	TGTGCCAGCAGTTACTTTTCCCCAACTGAAGCTTTCTTT
NA	TRBV19	NA	TRBJ1-3	CASSIAGTSGNTIYF	TGTGCCAGTAGTATCGCAGGGACCTCTGGAAACACCATATATTTT
NA	TRBV15	TRBD2	TRBJ2-3	CATSRVRAGGGDTQYF	TGTGCCACCAGCAGAGTTCGAGCGGGAGGGGGAGATACGCAGTATTTT